The TCR beta chain described here comes from a study of T cells after yellow fever vaccination. Study results and limitations: Clones from primary vaccination mostly reappeared after the booster (96% CD4, around 90% CD8).

Germline V gene data show CDR1 as SQVTM and CDR2 as ANQGSEA. Losses at the gene ends were 6 bases for V and 7 bases for J; bases not matched to a gene: 8. The CDR3 has 13 amino acids. Production of TCR cDNA was by 5'RACE template switching, which also added a universal primer site and UMIs. Using its own MiXCR run on the 5' RACE reads, TCRdb lists one record per CDR3 protein. The table includes 250,000 to 400,000 distinct CDR3 sequences, approximately 4% detected once. This clonotype appeared a few times. Its target is unknown. Source: PBMCs, taken 5 days after the yellow fever booster vaccination. This sequence was found in a young man who received the YFV17D yellow fever vaccine. This rearrangement joins TRBV29-1 to TRBJ2-7, with 11 bases matching TRBD2. The CDR3 coding sequence is TGCAGCGTCGCACTAGCGGGGGAAAGGGAGCAGTACTTC. Amino acid sequence: CSVALAGEREQYF.